Listed below are T cell receptor beta chains from one sample, sequenced in a study of STAT5B mutations in CD4+ large granular lymphocyte leukemia. Profiling relied on immunoSEQ multiplex PCR, and the TCRdb table lists in-frame clones only, not all of them. The repertoire holds 8,100 or so clones, with roughly three quarters as singletons. The sample comprised PBMCs. These receptor sequences come from a woman aged 60-75 years with CD4+ T-cell large granular lymphocyte leukemia. Each CDR3 is given with its conserved first and last residue. Clone size is not always given. Where it is, it says once, few, many or a class for expanded clones.

clone_size: NA; v_call: TRBV19; j_call: TRBJ2-4; cdr3_aa: CASSLRDSLNIQYF
clone_size: NA; v_call: TRBV28; j_call: TRBJ2-5; cdr3_aa: CASITGSLLAPETQYF
clone_size: NA; v_call: TRBV15; j_call: TRBJ2-5; cdr3_aa: CATSRAGSGVETQYF
clone_size: few; v_call: TRBV2; j_call: TRBJ1-1; cdr3_aa: CASKPGRSEAFF
clone_size: NA; v_call: TRBV7-9; j_call: TRBJ2-5; cdr3_aa: CASSPLADNSYQETQYF
clone_size: few; v_call: TRBV19; j_call: TRBJ1-3; cdr3_aa: CATAGQGAGNTIYF
clone_size: NA; v_call: TRBV27; j_call: TRBJ1-5; cdr3_aa: CASSLRGDGQPQHF
clone_size: NA; v_call: TRBV19; j_call: TRBJ1-2; cdr3_aa: CASSIRVRDGYTF
clone_size: NA; v_call: TRBV27; j_call: TRBJ1-5; cdr3_aa: CASSSRVGIYSNQPQHF
clone_size: NA; v_call: TRBV30; j_call: TRBJ2-2; cdr3_aa: CAWSLQGVGELFF
clone_size: once; v_call: TRBV4-1; j_call: TRBJ2-7; cdr3_aa: CASSRELSYEQYF
clone_size: NA; v_call: TRBV5-4; j_call: TRBJ2-1; cdr3_aa: CASSLRGAYNEQFF
clone_size: NA; v_call: TRBV10-3; j_call: TRBJ2-5; cdr3_aa: CAIGAHGQETQYF
clone_size: NA; v_call: TRBV19; j_call: TRBJ2-3; cdr3_aa: CASRLAGETQYF
clone_size: NA; v_call: TRBV5-6; j_call: TRBJ2-7; cdr3_aa: CASSFGTFSYEQYF
clone_size: once; v_call: TRBV19; j_call: TRBJ1-5; cdr3_aa: CASSPIWDRERQPQHF
clone_size: NA; v_call: TRBV11-2; j_call: TRBJ2-5; cdr3_aa: CASSDSIKRGAQETQYF
clone_size: NA; v_call: TRBV15; j_call: TRBJ1-5; cdr3_aa: CATSRVGRGSHQPQHF
clone_size: few; v_call: TRBV28; j_call: TRBJ1-1; cdr3_aa: CASSLTGNLATEAFF
clone_size: NA; v_call: TRBV2; j_call: TRBJ2-7; cdr3_aa: CASRQGVEEQYF
clone_size: NA; v_call: TRBV19; j_call: TRBJ1-2; cdr3_aa: CASSIWGIKGYGYTF
clone_size: NA; v_call: TRBV4-3; j_call: TRBJ2-1; cdr3_aa: CASSRNQGAQYNEQFF
clone_size: NA; v_call: TRBV29-1; j_call: TRBJ2-7; cdr3_aa: CSVEDLVADEQYF
clone_size: NA; v_call: TRBV11-2; j_call: TRBJ2-5; cdr3_aa: CASSFGLAGVRETQYF
clone_size: NA; v_call: TRBV5-6; j_call: TRBJ1-4; cdr3_aa: CASSRGQLNEKLFF
clone_size: NA; v_call: TRBV30; j_call: TRBJ2-2; cdr3_aa: CAWSRGQWTGELFF
clone_size: NA; v_call: TRBV19; j_call: TRBJ2-3; cdr3_aa: CASSIDPWLQYF
clone_size: few; v_call: TRBV18; j_call: TRBJ1-2; cdr3_aa: CASSPDYGYTF
clone_size: NA; v_call: TRBV6-5; j_call: TRBJ1-1; cdr3_aa: CASSRSMNTEAFF
clone_size: NA; v_call: TRBV7-2; j_call: TRBJ1-1; cdr3_aa: CASSLMGFGTEAFF
clone_size: NA; v_call: TRBV28; j_call: TRBJ1-3; cdr3_aa: CASSFGRGVSGNTIYF
clone_size: NA; v_call: TRBV5-1; j_call: TRBJ2-7; cdr3_aa: CASSPEEGMREQYF
clone_size: NA; v_call: TRBV25-1; j_call: TRBJ2-7; cdr3_aa: CASSEPGKIYEQYF
clone_size: NA; v_call: TRBV19; j_call: TRBJ1-5; cdr3_aa: CASSPGTGDQPQHF
clone_size: NA; v_call: TRBV6-6; j_call: TRBJ1-1; cdr3_aa: CASSSHGTPNTEAFF
clone_size: NA; v_call: TRBV5-1; j_call: TRBJ2-1; cdr3_aa: CASSLDGASYNEQFF
clone_size: NA; v_call: TRBV5-4; j_call: TRBJ2-5; cdr3_aa: CASSLGGTRTGVGTQYF
clone_size: NA; v_call: TRBV15; j_call: TRBJ2-1; cdr3_aa: CATSRELYNEQFF
clone_size: NA; v_call: TRBV7-6; j_call: TRBJ1-2; cdr3_aa: CASSLAAGGYGYTF
clone_size: NA; v_call: TRBV14; j_call: TRBJ2-5; cdr3_aa: CASSQVRPLGETQYF
clone_size: NA; v_call: TRBV6-5; j_call: TRBJ1-1; cdr3_aa: CASSSRDRAIAEAFF
clone_size: NA; v_call: TRBV6-5; j_call: TRBJ2-1; cdr3_aa: CASSYSPRNEQFF
clone_size: NA; v_call: TRBV30; j_call: TRBJ2-7; cdr3_aa: CAWSVPLRSEVGEQYF
clone_size: NA; v_call: TRBV28; j_call: TRBJ2-2; cdr3_aa: CASSLGERLATGELFF
clone_size: NA; v_call: TRBV11-2; j_call: TRBJ2-1; cdr3_aa: CASSLEPLAGDNEQFF
clone_size: NA; v_call: TRBV5-1; j_call: TRBJ2-1; cdr3_aa: CASSTRTSGSRYGYNEQFF
clone_size: NA; v_call: TRBV6-5; j_call: TRBJ2-1; cdr3_aa: CASSRGHEGNEQFF
clone_size: NA; v_call: TRBV9; j_call: TRBJ2-3; cdr3_aa: CASSVVAGGLRDTQYF
clone_size: NA; v_call: TRBV4-1; j_call: TRBJ1-1; cdr3_aa: CASSSGTRGANTEAFF
clone_size: NA; v_call: TRBV5-1; j_call: TRBJ1-1; cdr3_aa: CASSLGPGMNTEAFF
clone_size: NA; v_call: TRBV2; j_call: TRBJ1-2; cdr3_aa: CASSEAGGHYGYTF
clone_size: NA; v_call: TRBV7-2; j_call: TRBJ2-3; cdr3_aa: CASSLTPSTDTQYF
clone_size: once; v_call: TRBV19; j_call: TRBJ2-1; cdr3_aa: CASIPAATYEQFF